Sequencing of this TCR beta chain was carried out in a study of human T cells and chemical hapten exposure. Looking at the study overall: Sensitization used 2% DPC on around 2 cm by around 2 cm upper inner arm skin.

One entry per CDR3 protein results from TCRdb running MiXCR on the RACE reads. The sample includes around 380,000 distinct CDR3 sequences, 4.8% of them seen just once. Note on this clonotype: Its antigen is as yet unknown.

Study findings and constraints: The donors suffered from alopecia, so their immune response may not match that of healthy people.

Germline V gene data show CDR1 as SGDLS and CDR2 as YYNGEE. V was shortened by 2 bases and J by 6 bases, with 14 bases between the two germline ends. CDR3 length equals 14 residues. Specified time point: patch test 1, 2 weeks after DPC sensitization. Treatment given: therapeutic diphenylcyclopropenone sensitization with weekly scalp DPC. Ahead of each patch test application, blood was drawn. Sample: whole blood, taken in connection with sensitization to the hapten diphenylcyclopropenone (DPC). The J gene is TRBJ1-2, the V gene TRBV9; perhaps TRBD1 as D (6 bases). This receptor was obtained from a woman aged 50 to 65 with alopecia areata. Some clones in this sample may be carry-over from other donors' samples. The CDR3 region is CASSVTPGTNGYTF. The DNA of the CDR3 is TGTGCCAGCAGCGTTACCCCAGGGACAAATGGCTACACCTTC. The variable domain in full, completed from reference TRBV9 and TRBJ1-2, reads DSGVTQTPKHLITATGQRVTLRCSPRSGDLSVYWYQQSLDQGLQFLIQYYNGEERAKGNILERFSAQQFPDLHSELNLSSLELGDSALYFCASSVTPGTNGYTFGSGTRLTVV.